These 15 T cell receptor beta chains originate from one sample sequenced in a study of prognosis after radiotherapy for stage I lung cancer (dated by TCRdb to 2020 to 2022). The reads were generated on an Illumina HiSeq 3000. The TCR beta CDR3 region was amplified from genomic DNA by two rounds of multiplex PCR. In the first PCR round, primers specific to each TRBV and TRBJ gene were used, and the primer sequences were filed in Chinese patent CN105087789A. TCRdb took the public reads, trimmed them with fastp at Q25, ran MiXCR for clone calling and kept in-frame beta chains. Rows merge per CDR3 protein into single entries with the most common DNA and genes. This sample lists around 29,000 distinct CDR3 sequences; just over 45% were detected once. The ten biggest clones cover about 15% of the sample. The specimen was PBMCs, collected before or after stereotactic body radiation therapy (not recorded which). Every receptor here comes from a donor aged 50 or older with non-small cell lung cancer.

By frequency in the sample, this clonotype is medium-sized. V usage is TRBV28 and J usage is TRBJ2-2, with D possibly matching TRBD2 (6 bases). The germline V gene encodes CDR1 MDHEN and CDR2 SYDVKM. V was shortened by 6 bases and J by 0 bases, with 17 bases between the two germline ends. The CDR3 has 17 residues. The CDR3, as DNA: TGTGCCAGCAGGTCCCTTAGCGGAAAATCGAACACCGGGGAGCTGTTTTTT. Translated: CASRSLSGKSNTGELFF.

In its sample, this clonotype was seen many times. CDR3 nucleotides: TGTGCCAGCAGTTACGAGGGTGAAGCTTTCTTT. Residues: CASSYEGEAFF. The J gene is TRBJ1-1, the V gene TRBV6-5; no clear D. CDR1 MNHEY and CDR2 SVGAGI come from the germline V gene. This CDR3 has 11 residues. Trimming took 2 bases from V and 7 from J, leaving 5 bases between them.

In its sample, this clonotype ranks as medium-sized (0.01 to 0.1%). The chain joins TRBV29-1 to TRBJ1-1; 8 positions agree with TRBD1. The ends lost 5 bases at V and 6 bases at J; junction bases unmatched: 8. The CDR3 sequence is 13 residues long. Germline lookup yields CDR1 SQVTM and CDR2 ANQGSEA. The CDR3, as DNA: TGCAGCGTTCGGACAGGGACGGGGTCTGAAGCTTTCTTT. Residues: CSVRTGTGSEAFF.

In the case of this clonotype: A read error is likely here: a far larger clone is one base away. This sequence joins TRBV6-8 and TRBJ1-6; D remains ambiguous. The V gene's germline CDR1 is MNHGY and CDR2 SAAAGT. This CDR3 is built from 13 residues. CDR3 protein: CDSSSIINSPLHF. Written as DNA, the CDR3 is TGTGACAGCAGTTCCATTATTAATTCACCCCTCCACTTT.

This clonotype was found many times. The chain joins TRBV7-9 to TRBJ2-5; 7 positions agree with TRBD2. CDR1 is SEHNR and CDR2 is FQNEAQ in the germline V gene (reference sequence). Losses at the gene ends were 3 bases for V and 5 bases for J; bases not matched to a gene: 9. The CDR3 is 15 residues long. CDR3 protein: CASSFGRERTETQYF. The CDR3 DNA sequence: TGTGCCAGCAGCTTCGGGCGGGAGAGAACCGAGACCCAGTACTTC.

Many counts were recorded for this clonotype. This chain uses TRBV2 with TRBJ2-7; no reliable D call. The CDR3 has 12 residues. The V gene lost 3 bases and the J gene lost 7 bases, with 10 bases spanning the gap. The V gene's germline CDR1 is SNHLY and CDR2 FYNNEI. DNA of the CDR3: TGTGCCAGCAGTGACGGCATGGGTGAGCAGTACTTC. Residues: CASSDGMGEQYF.

A remark on this clonotype: With a far larger clone one base away, a read error is the likely cause. This sequence joins TRBV6-2 or TRBV6-3 and TRBJ1-2; D remains unclear. This CDR3 region has 14 residues. V was pared by 7 bases and J by 4 bases, with 16 bases between. The germline V gene has CDR1 MNHEY and CDR2 SVGEGT. The CDR3 sequence: CASIEVSNLYGYTF. Here the CDR3 DNA reads TGTGCCAGCATTGAAGTATCAAACCTCTATGGCTACACCTTC.

This clonotype was detected once. A far larger clone is a single base away, which makes a read error likely. The rearrangement links TRBV6-1 to TRBJ1-3; possible D gene TRBD1, 5 bases. The CDR3 covers 15 residues. The germline gives CDR1 MNHNS, CDR2 SASEGT. The CDR3 DNA is TGTGCCAGCAGTTCGGACACGGGCTCTGTAAACACCATATATTTT. Its translation is CASSSDTGSVNTIYF.

Points on this clonotype: Since a far larger clone is one base different, this is likely a read error. The genes are TRBV12-3 or TRBV12-4 and TRBJ1-5, with D unclear. This CDR3 has 13 residues. CDR3 sequence: CASSFGFNQPHHF. In DNA form, the CDR3 reads TGTGCCAGCAGTTTTGGATTCAATCAGCCCCATCATTTT.

This clonotype showed up many times. The J gene is TRBJ2-7, the V gene TRBV6-5; a possible D gene is TRBD2 (5 bases). CDR1 is MNHEY and CDR2 is SVGAGI in the germline V gene. The CDR3 spans 13 residues. V was clipped by 4 bases and J by 11 bases, with 18 bases between them. The CDR3 DNA follows: TGTGCCAGCAGTTTATACTCGAGGGAAGACGAGTACTTC. Amino acid sequence: CASSLYSREDEYF.

This clonotype was detected once. The V gene is TRBV20-1, the J gene TRBJ2-7; D is undetermined. Trimming took off 4 bases at V and 0 bases at J, with 16 bases between the two ends. Germline V CDR1 and CDR2: DFQATT, SNEGSKA (reference sequence). The CDR3 has 15 residues. The DNA for the CDR3 is TGCAGTGCTAACCACCGGTTGGGCCCCTCCTACGAGCAGTACTTC. Amino acid sequence: CSANHRLGPSYEQYF.

Points on this clonotype: This may arise from a read error, as a much more abundant clone is one base away. The chain employs TRBV5-4 and TRBJ2-7, with TRBD1 matching over 7 bases. There are 15 residues in the CDR3. CDR1 is SGHNT, CDR2 YYREEE, per germline (reference sequence). The CDR3 sequence: CARSSKTGTVYEQYF. CDR3 in DNA: TGTGCCAGAAGCTCAAAGACCGGGACAGTCTACGAGCAGTACTTC.

Many counts were recorded for this clonotype. The gene calls are TRBV6-2 or TRBV6-3 and TRBJ2-5; D is unclear. Trimming cost V 8 bases and J 5 bases, with 9 bases left between them. Germline V gene sequence: CDR1 MNHEY, CDR2 SVGEGT. This CDR3 has 11 residues. The CDR3 nucleotides read TGTGCCAGCCTCAGCTGGGAGACCCAGTACTTC. Amino acids: CASLSWETQYF.

The V and J genes are TRBV6-1 and TRBJ2-7; no reliable D call. CDR1 is MNHNS and CDR2 is SASEGT in the germline V gene. Trimming cost V 5 bases and J 4 bases, with 9 bases left between them. The CDR3 length is 12 residues. The CDR3 DNA sequence: TGTGCCAGCAGTAGAAGGTTATACGAGCAGTACTTC. Protein sequence: CASSRRLYEQYF.

The chain is built from TRBV2 and TRBJ2-1; D perhaps matches TRBD2 (6 bases). The germline CDR1 and CDR2 sequences are SNHLY and FYNNEI. The CDR3 totals 16 residues. V lost 7 bases to trimming and J lost 6 bases, with 22 bases between them. The CDR3: CASKAGSANSLNEQFF. For the CDR3, the DNA is TGTGCCAGCAAAGCGGGCTCCGCTAATTCCCTCAATGAGCAGTTCTTC.